This record concerns one TCR beta chain sequence. The sample comes from a study of cytomegalovirus exposure and HLA in healthy donors. Trimming pared 3 bases from V and 3 bases from J, leaving 14 bases between. Germline V lookup: CDR1 LNHDA, CDR2 SQIVND (reference sequence). This CDR3 region has 15 residues. The PCR used 60 Vbeta and 13 Jbeta primers. Sequenced by immunoSEQ multiplex PCR; TCRdb stores in-frame clones only, minus some. The profile shows 150,000 or so clones, about 74% of them singletons. The source of this sequence is a man aged 40-55 years in good health and CMV-seropositive. The sequenced sample consisted of PBMCs. The V gene is TRBV19, the J gene TRBJ1-1; TRBD1 might be the D (5 bases). This CDR3 is CASSMRPAGDTEAFF. The CDR3 nucleotides are TGTGCCAGTAGTATGAGGCCCGCGGGGGACACTGAAGCTTTCTTT.